The 2 T cell receptor beta chains reported below all come from one sample, sequenced in a study of blood T cell repertoires in COVID-19 (dated by TCRdb to 2018 to 2020). The library was made by the immunoSEQ multiplex PCR assay. In TCRdb, the immuneACCESS table is reduced to in-frame sequences with V and J assigned. These tables do not hold every clone; where another copy was compared, an unresolved V gene accounts for under half, and the others remain unexplained. The sample table records 150,000 or so clones; roughly 85% of these occur just once. 4.4% of the sample comes from the top ten. The sequenced sample was PBMCs or T cells enriched from blood (not recorded which). The origin of the receptors is a woman aged 45-59 years who had recovered from COVID-19.

V is TRBV19 and J is TRBJ2-6; 8 positions match TRBD1. Germline V gene data show CDR1 as LNHDA and CDR2 as SQIVND (reference sequence). Unmatched junction bases numbered 8, after V lost 3 bases and J lost 4 bases. The CDR3 has 17 amino acids. CDR3 sequence reads: CASSIPQGASGANVLTF. CDR3 nucleotide sequence: TGTGCCAGTAGTATCCCGCAGGGGGCGTCCGGGGCCAACGTCCTGACTTTC.

This chain connects TRBV6-2 or TRBV6-3 to TRBJ1-5, with D perhaps matching TRBD1 (5 bases). Per the germline V gene, CDR1 is MNHEY and CDR2 is SVGEGT. The CDR3 contains 14 residues. V lost 4 bases to trimming and J lost 1 base, with 8 bases between them. DNA of the CDR3: TGTGCCAGCAGTTTGGGACTGAGCAATCAGCCCCAGCATTTT. This sequence encodes CASSLGLSNQPQHF.